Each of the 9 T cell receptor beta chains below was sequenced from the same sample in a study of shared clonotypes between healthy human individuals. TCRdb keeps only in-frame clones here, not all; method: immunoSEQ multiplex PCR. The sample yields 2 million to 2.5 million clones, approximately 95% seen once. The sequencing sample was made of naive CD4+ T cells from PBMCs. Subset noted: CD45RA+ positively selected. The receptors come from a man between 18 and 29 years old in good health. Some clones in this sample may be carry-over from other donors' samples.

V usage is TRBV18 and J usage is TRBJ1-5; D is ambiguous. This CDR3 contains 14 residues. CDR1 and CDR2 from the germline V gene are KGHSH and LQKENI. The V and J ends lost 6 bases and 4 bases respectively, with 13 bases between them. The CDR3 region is CASSKLGDNQPQHF. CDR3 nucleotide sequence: TGTGCCAGCTCTAAGTTGGGAGATAATCAGCCCCAGCATTTT.

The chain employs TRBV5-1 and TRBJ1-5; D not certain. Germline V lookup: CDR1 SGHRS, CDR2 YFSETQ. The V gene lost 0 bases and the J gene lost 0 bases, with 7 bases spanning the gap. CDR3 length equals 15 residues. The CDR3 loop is CASSLDGHSNQPQHF. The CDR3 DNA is TGCGCCAGCAGCTTGGACGGTCATAGCAATCAGCCCCAGCATTTT.

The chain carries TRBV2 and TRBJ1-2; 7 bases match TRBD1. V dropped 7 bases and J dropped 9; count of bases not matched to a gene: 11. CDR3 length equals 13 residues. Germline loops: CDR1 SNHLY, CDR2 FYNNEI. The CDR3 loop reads CASTTDRFVSYTF. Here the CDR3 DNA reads TGTGCCAGCACTACGGACAGGTTTGTAAGCTACACCTTC. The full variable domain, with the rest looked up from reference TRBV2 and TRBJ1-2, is EPEVTQTPSHQVTQMGQEVILRCVPISNHLYFYWYRQILGQKVEFLVSFYNNEISEKSEIFDDQFSVERPDGSNFTLKIRSTKLEDSAMYFCASTTDRFVSYTFGSGTRLTVV.

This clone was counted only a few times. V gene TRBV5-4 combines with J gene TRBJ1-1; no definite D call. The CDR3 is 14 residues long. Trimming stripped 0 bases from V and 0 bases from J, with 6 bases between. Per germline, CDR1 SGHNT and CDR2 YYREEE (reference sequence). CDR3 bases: TGTGCCAGCAGCTTGGAACAGATGAACACTGAAGCTTTCTTT. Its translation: CASSLEQMNTEAFF.

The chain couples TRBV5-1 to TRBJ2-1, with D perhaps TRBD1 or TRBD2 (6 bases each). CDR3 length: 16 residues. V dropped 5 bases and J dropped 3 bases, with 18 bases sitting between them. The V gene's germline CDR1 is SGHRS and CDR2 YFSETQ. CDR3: CASSVGGTQFYNEQFF. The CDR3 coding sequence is TGCGCCAGCAGTGTAGGGGGGACACAATTCTACAATGAGCAGTTCTTC. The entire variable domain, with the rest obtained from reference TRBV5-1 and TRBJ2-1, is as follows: KAGVTQTPRYLIKTRGQQVTLSCSPISGHRSVSWYQQTPGQGLQFLFEYFSETQRNKGNFPGRFSGRQFSNSRSEMNVSTLELGDSALYLCASSVGGTQFYNEQFFGPGTRLTVL.

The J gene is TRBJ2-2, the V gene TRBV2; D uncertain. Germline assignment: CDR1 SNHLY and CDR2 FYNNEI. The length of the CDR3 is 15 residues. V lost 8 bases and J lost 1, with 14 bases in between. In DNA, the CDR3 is TGTGCCAGCGTTAAAACAGTGGAGAACACCGGGGAGCTGTTTTTT. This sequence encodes CASVKTVENTGELFF. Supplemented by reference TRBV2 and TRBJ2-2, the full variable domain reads EPEVTQTPSHQVTQMGQEVILRCVPISNHLYFYWYRQILGQKVEFLVSFYNNEISEKSEIFDDQFSVERPDGSNFTLKIRSTKLEDSAMYFCASVKTVENTGELFFGEGSRLTVL.

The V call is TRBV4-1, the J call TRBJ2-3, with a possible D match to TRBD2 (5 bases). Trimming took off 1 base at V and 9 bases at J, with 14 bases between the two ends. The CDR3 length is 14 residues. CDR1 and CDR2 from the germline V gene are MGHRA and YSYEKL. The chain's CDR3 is CASSQGSAGGTQYF. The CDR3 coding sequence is TGCGCCAGCAGCCAAGGGTCAGCTGGAGGCACGCAGTATTTT.

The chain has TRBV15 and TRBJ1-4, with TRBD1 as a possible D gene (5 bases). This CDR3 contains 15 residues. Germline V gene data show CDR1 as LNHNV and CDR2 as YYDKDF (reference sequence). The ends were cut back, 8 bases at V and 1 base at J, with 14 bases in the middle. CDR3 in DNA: TGTGCCACCGGACCCTTAGGGGAAACTAATGAAAAACTGTTTTTT. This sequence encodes CATGPLGETNEKLFF.

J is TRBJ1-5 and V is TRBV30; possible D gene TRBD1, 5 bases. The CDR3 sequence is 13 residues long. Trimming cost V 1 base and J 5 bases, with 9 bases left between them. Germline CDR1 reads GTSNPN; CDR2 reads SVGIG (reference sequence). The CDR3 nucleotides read TGTGCCTGGAGTGACGGCAGGGATCAGCCCCAGCATTTT. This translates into CAWSDGRDQPQHF.